Below, 18 T cell receptor beta chains from the same sample are listed, as sequenced in a study of a mutant IDH1 vaccine in newly diagnosed glioma (dated by TCRdb to about 2021). Library creation used the immunoSEQ multiplex PCR assay. This is the immuneACCESS table as TCRdb keeps it, with only in-frame sequences that have V and J called. A part of the clones is gone; compared with another copy, unresolved V genes explain less than half, and the rest is unexplained. The sample table records about 68,000 clones; 79% of these occur just once. Clones ranked in the top ten supply around 8.5% of the sample. This specimen's time point label, interpreted: baseline, week 1 (first vaccination visit). The intended sense of this specimen's treatment or condition label: pre-vaccination baseline after standard-of-care therapy. This material consisted of PBMCs, taken from a glioma patient treated with radiotherapy, temozolomide or both. These receptors originate from a man aged 45 to 65 with glioma.

J is TRBJ2-7 and V is TRBV15, with D possibly matching TRBD2 (5 bases). This CDR3 comprises 15 residues. Germline V gene sequence: CDR1 LNHNV, CDR2 YYDKDF (reference sequence). V was pared by 0 bases and J by 3 bases, with 12 bases between. The CDR3 DNA sequence: TGTGCCACCAGCAGAGATCCGGGAACCCTCTACGAGCAGTACTTC. Residues: CATSRDPGTLYEQYF.

This clone was picked up one time. The rearrangement joins TRBV30 to TRBJ2-3; weak D call: TRBD1 (5 bases). With 5 bases removed from V and 4 bases from J, the gap between germline ends came to 13 bases. The CDR3 spans 13 residues. Looked up from germline, CDR1 is GTSNPN and CDR2 is SVGIG (reference sequence). CDR3 residues: CAWQITRADTQYF. CDR3 nucleotide sequence: TGTGCCTGGCAGATCACCAGGGCAGATACGCAGTATTTT.

This chain links TRBV7-2 with TRBJ1-2; D gene unclear. V gave up 0 bases and J gave up 2 bases, with 7 bases separating them. The CDR3 is 14 residues long. Germline V gene lookup returns CDR1 SGHTA and CDR2 FQGNSA. The CDR3 is CASSLAHTNYGYTF. DNA for the CDR3: TGTGCCAGCAGCTTAGCCCATACCAACTATGGCTACACCTTC. The variable domain in full, with the rest retrieved from reference TRBV7-2 and TRBJ1-2, is GAGVSQSPSNKVTEKGKDVELRCDPISGHTALYWYRQSLGQGLEFLIYFQGNSAPDKSGLPSDRFSAERTGGSVSTLTIQRTQQEDSAVYLCASSLAHTNYGYTFGSGTRLTVV.

The CDR3 loop is CASSGTGPWNSPLHF. Here the CDR3 DNA reads TGTGCCAGCAGTGGGACAGGGCCTTGGAATTCACCCCTCCACTTT. V and J are TRBV25-1 and TRBJ1-6; TRBD1 matches 8 bases. J was trimmed by 7 bases and V by 4 bases; bases with no gene match: 6. The germline V gene has CDR1 MGHDK and CDR2 SYGVNS. The CDR3 is made up of 15 amino acids.

The chain joins TRBV20-1 to TRBJ2-7; D gene unclear. The CDR3 contains 11 residues. CDR1 DFQATT and CDR2 SNEGSKA come from the germline V gene (reference sequence). The V and J ends lost 3 bases and 5 bases respectively, with 8 bases between them. The CDR3 nucleotides read TGCAGTGCTAGTCCCCGGGACGAGCAGTACTTC. Its translation: CSASPRDEQYF.

The rearrangement uses TRBV7-8 and TRBJ2-2, with a tentative D call TRBD2 (6 bases). The germline gives CDR1 SGHVS, CDR2 FQNEAQ. Trimming left V 0 bases short and J 1 base short, with 9 bases between. The CDR3 covers 16 residues. The CDR3 DNA follows: TGTGCCAGCAGCTTAGCCGGGACTTTGAACACCGGGGAGCTGTTTTTT. Protein: CASSLAGTLNTGELFF.

V and J are TRBV7-2 and TRBJ2-3; TRBD1 might be the D (5 bases). V shed 5 bases and J shed 2 bases, with 11 bases lying between them. The CDR3 spans 14 residues. The germline V gene has CDR1 SGHTA and CDR2 FQGNSA. The CDR3 bases are TGTGCCAGCAGCCGACAGCCCAACACAGATACGCAGTATTTT. This sequence encodes CASSRQPNTDTQYF. Using reference TRBV7-2 and TRBJ2-3 for the parts outside the CDR3, the full variable domain is GAGVSQSPSNKVTEKGKDVELRCDPISGHTALYWYRQSLGQGLEFLIYFQGNSAPDKSGLPSDRFSAERTGGSVSTLTIQRTQQEDSAVYLCASSRQPNTDTQYFGPGTRLTVL.

The rearrangement uses TRBV14 and TRBJ1-1; tentative D call: TRBD1 (5 bases). The CDR3 is 14 amino acids. CDR1 is SGHDN and CDR2 is FVKESK in the germline V gene. Trimming took 0 bases from V and 6 from J, leaving 11 bases between them. The CDR3 region is CASSQDVGGAEAFF. CDR3 nucleotide sequence: TGTGCCAGCAGCCAAGATGTGGGGGGAGCTGAAGCTTTCTTT.

V and J are TRBV29-1 and TRBJ2-1, with D maybe TRBD1 (7 bases). CDR3 length: 14 amino acids. Germline V gene sequence: CDR1 SQVTM, CDR2 ANQGSEA. Trimming took off 4 bases at V and 8 bases at J, with 18 bases between the two ends. The CDR3 sequence: CSVGRQGGIDEQFF. The CDR3 nucleotides read TGCAGCGTTGGGCGACAGGGAGGTATCGATGAGCAGTTCTTC.

The rearrangement joins TRBV13 to TRBJ1-1, with 10 bases aligning to TRBD1. V lost 4 bases, J lost 1 base, and 6 bases stayed unmatched. CDR1 is PRHDT and CDR2 is FYEKMQ in the germline V gene (reference sequence). This CDR3 has 16 residues. The CDR3 DNA follows: TGTGCCAGCAGCTCCCCCCGGACAGGGGGGAACACTGAAGCTTTCTTT. Translated, it gives CASSSPRTGGNTEAFF.

The chain combines TRBV6-6 with TRBJ1-1, with D hard to call. The CDR3 runs to 15 residues. The V and J ends lost 2 bases and 4 bases respectively, with 14 bases between them. Germline loops: CDR1 MNHNY, CDR2 SVGAGI (reference sequence). The CDR3 loop reads CASSYTGLGGTEAFF. The CDR3, as DNA: TGTGCCAGCAGTTACACCGGACTAGGCGGCACTGAAGCTTTCTTT.

The CDR3: CAISDSSYEQYF. The CDR3 DNA follows: TGTGCCATATCAGACAGCTCCTACGAGCAGTACTTC. V and J are TRBV2 and TRBJ2-7, with a possible D match to TRBD1 (5 bases). The V and J ends lost 10 bases and 0 bases respectively, with 10 bases between them. Germline V CDR1 and CDR2: SNHLY, FYNNEI. The CDR3 runs 12 residues.

The CDR3 reads CASSYRGGGGEKLFF. In DNA, the CDR3 is TGTGCCAGCAGCTACCGAGGGGGGGGCGGTGAAAAACTGTTTTTT. The chain is built from TRBV5-4 and TRBJ1-4, with D possibly being TRBD1 (6 bases). Germline loops: CDR1 SGHNT, CDR2 YYREEE (reference sequence). The germline V and J ends were trimmed by 3 bases and 7 bases, with 16 bases remaining between them. The CDR3 sequence is 15 residues long.

The chain recombines TRBV6-5 with TRBJ1-2; D is undetermined. The length of the CDR3 is 13 residues. Germline V lookup: CDR1 MNHEY, CDR2 SVGAGI. V was cut by 2 bases and J by 8 bases, with 12 bases left in between. CDR3 nucleotide sequence: TGTGCCAGCAGTTACGGGCATATCAGCGGCTACACCTTC. Protein: CASSYGHISGYTF.

V usage is TRBV5-5 and J usage is TRBJ2-7; TRBD1 is a possible D gene (6 bases). The germline V gene encodes CDR1 SGHKS and CDR2 YYEKEE (reference sequence). Trimming removed 3 bases from V and 2 bases from J, with 15 bases in between. The CDR3 is 15 amino acids. In nucleotides, the CDR3 is TGTGCCAGCAGCTCCAGGGGAGCGGTAGCCTACGAGCAGTACTTC. It codes for CASSSRGAVAYEQYF. Supplemented by reference TRBV5-5 and TRBJ2-7, the full variable domain reads DAGVTQSPTHLIKTRGQQVTLRCSPISGHKSVSWYQQVLGQGPQFIFQYYEKEERGRGNFPDRFSARQFPNYSSELNVNALLLGDSALYLCASSSRGAVAYEQYFGPGTRLTVT.

The chain couples TRBV7-9 to TRBJ2-4; 10 bases agree with TRBD2. After removal of 1 base from V and 4 bases from J, the junction contained 4 bases not matched to a gene. The CDR3 has 16 residues. Germline assignment: CDR1 SEHNR and CDR2 FQNEAQ (reference sequence). CDR3: CASSLEAGGLKNIQYF. Here the CDR3 DNA reads TGTGCCAGCAGCTTAGAAGCGGGGGGGTTAAAAAACATTCAGTACTTC.

This rearrangement joins TRBV9 to TRBJ2-1, with 10 bases identical to TRBD2. V was clipped by 4 bases and J by 4 bases; unmatched bases: 11. Germline V lookup: CDR1 SGDLS, CDR2 YYNGEE. This CDR3 is 17 amino acids long. CDR3 DNA sequence: TGTGCCAGCAGCTCGAGCCTTCTAGCGGGGGAATACAATGAGCAGTTCTTC. Encoded protein: CASSSSLLAGEYNEQFF.

This sequence joins TRBV28 and TRBJ1-2, with D unresolved. The CDR3 consists of 14 residues. Trimming took off 2 bases at V and 7 bases at J, with 14 bases between the two ends. Germline V CDR1 and CDR2: MDHEN, SYDVKM. The CDR3 nucleotides are TGTGCCAGCAGTTTAAACCTCTCCCGGGGTGGCTACACCTTC. As protein: CASSLNLSRGGYTF.